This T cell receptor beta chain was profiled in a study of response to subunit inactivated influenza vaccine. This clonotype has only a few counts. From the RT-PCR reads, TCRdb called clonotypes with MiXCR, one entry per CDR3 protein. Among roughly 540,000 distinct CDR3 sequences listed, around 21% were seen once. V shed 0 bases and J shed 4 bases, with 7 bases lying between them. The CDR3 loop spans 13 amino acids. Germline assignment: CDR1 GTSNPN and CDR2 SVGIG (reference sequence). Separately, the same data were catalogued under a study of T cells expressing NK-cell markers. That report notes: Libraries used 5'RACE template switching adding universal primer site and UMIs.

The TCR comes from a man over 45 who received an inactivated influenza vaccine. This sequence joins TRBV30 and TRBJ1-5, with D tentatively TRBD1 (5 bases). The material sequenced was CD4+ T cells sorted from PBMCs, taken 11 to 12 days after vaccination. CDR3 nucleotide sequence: TGTGCCTGGAGTGTACGGGGGAATCAGCCCCAGCATTTT. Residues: CAWSVRGNQPQHF.